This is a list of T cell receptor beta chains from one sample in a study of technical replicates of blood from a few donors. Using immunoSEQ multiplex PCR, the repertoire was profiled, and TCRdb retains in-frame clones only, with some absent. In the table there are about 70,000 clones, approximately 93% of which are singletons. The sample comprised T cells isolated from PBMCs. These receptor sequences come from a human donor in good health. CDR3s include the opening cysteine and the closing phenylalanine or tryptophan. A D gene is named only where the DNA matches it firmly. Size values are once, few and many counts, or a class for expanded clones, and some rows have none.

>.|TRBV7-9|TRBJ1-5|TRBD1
TGTGCCAGCAGCCGAGGGACAGAACCCAATCAGCCCCAGCATTTT
CASSRGTEPNQPQHF
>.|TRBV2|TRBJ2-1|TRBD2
TGTGCCAGCTATGGGACTAGCGGGAGTTACAATGAGCAGTTCTTC
CASYGTSGSYNEQFF
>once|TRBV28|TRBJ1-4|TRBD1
TGTGCCAGCAGTTTGCCTACAGGGGGGAATGAAAAACTGTTTTTT
CASSLPTGGNEKLFF
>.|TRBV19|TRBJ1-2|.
TGTGCCAGTAGTCGAACATTTGTCTATGGCTACACCTTC
CASSRTFVYGYTF
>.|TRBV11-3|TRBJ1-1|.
TGTGCCAGCAGCTTAGGAAGTGGGAGCACTGAAGCTTTCTTT
CASSLGSGSTEAFF
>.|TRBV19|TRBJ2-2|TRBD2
TGTGCCCCGGCGGGAGGCGTTAACCGGGAGCTGTTTTTT
CAPAGGVNRELFF
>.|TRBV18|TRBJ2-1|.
TGTGCCAGCTCTCCCCCAGGGGAATCCTACAATGAGCAGTTCTTC
CASSPPGESYNEQFF
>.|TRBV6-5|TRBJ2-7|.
TGTGCCAGCAGTGACAGGACACTCATGTACTTC
CASSDRTLMYF
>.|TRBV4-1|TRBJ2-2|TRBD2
TGCGCCAGCAGCCAAGCTAGCGGGATTACCGGGGAGCTGTTTTTT
CASSQASGITGELFF
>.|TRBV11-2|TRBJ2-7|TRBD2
TGTGCCAGCAGCTTAGAGCGGGGGGGCGAGCAGTACTTC
CASSLERGGEQYF
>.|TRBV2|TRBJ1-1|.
TGTGCCAGCAGCCCAGGGGTGGGGGTTGAAGCTTTCTTT
CASSPGVGVEAFF
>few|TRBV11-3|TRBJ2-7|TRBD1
TGTGCCAGCAGTTATCGCGCCGGGACAGGGGTCTACGAGCAGTACTTC
CASSYRAGTGVYEQYF
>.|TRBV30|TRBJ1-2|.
TGTGCCTGGGTACGATTGGGAGGCTATGGCTACACCTTC
CAWVRLGGYGYTF
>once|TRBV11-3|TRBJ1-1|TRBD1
TGTGCCAGCAGCTCTACAGGGGTACTCACTGAAGCTTTCTTT
CASSSTGVLTEAFF
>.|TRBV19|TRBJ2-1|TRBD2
TGTGCCAGTAGTCGACTAGCAGTCTACAATGAGCAGTTCTTC
CASSRLAVYNEQFF
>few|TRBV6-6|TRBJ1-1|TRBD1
TGTGCCAGCAGTTCTATAGGGGGCGAAGCTTTCTTT
CASSSIGGEAFF
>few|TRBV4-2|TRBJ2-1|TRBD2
TGTGCCAGCAGCAAATCTAGCGGGAGTACATACAATGAGCAGTTCTTC
CASSKSSGSTYNEQFF
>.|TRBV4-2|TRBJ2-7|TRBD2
TGTGCCAGCAGCCAAGATCTAGCGGGAGAAGATCACGAGCAGTACTTC
CASSQDLAGEDHEQYF